Each of the 30 T cell receptor beta chains below was sequenced from the same sample in a study of T cell responses to AZD1222 COVID-19 vaccine. TCRdb keeps only in-frame clones here, not all; method: immunoSEQ multiplex PCR. The sample lists 100,000 to 150,000 clones; over 90% were seen once. The input for sequencing was peripheral blood, taken on day 0 of AZD1222 vaccination. These receptors were obtained from an adult in good health.

The chain employs TRBV7-9 and TRBJ1-2; D call uncertain. This CDR3 has 15 amino acids. V lost 2 bases and J lost 4, with 14 bases in between. Germline assignment: CDR1 SEHNR and CDR2 FQNEAQ (reference sequence). CDR3 bases: TGTGCCAGCAGCTTAAATGACCCACGGGGCTATGGCTACACCTTC. Translation: CASSLNDPRGYGYTF. Looking up the rest from reference TRBV7-9 and TRBJ1-2 gives the full variable domain: DTGVSQNPRHKITKRGQNVTFRCDPISEHNRLYWYRQTLGQGPEFLTYFQNEAQLEKSRLLSDRFSAERPKGSFSTLEIQRTEQGDSAMYLCASSLNDPRGYGYTFGSGTRLTVV.

The chain couples TRBV7-9 to TRBJ1-3; D gene uncertain. The V end was cut by 3 bases, the J end by 3 bases, with 9 bases between. This CDR3 is built from 14 residues. Germline V gene sequence: CDR1 SEHNR, CDR2 FQNEAQ (reference sequence). The CDR3 coding sequence is TGTGCCAGCAGCTTGGAGTATTTTGGAAACACCATATATTTT. Encoded protein: CASSLEYFGNTIYF.

This rearrangement joins TRBV28 to TRBJ1-4; possible D gene TRBD1, 6 bases. Between the trimmed V and J ends, which lost 4 bases and 0 bases, there was a span of 12 bases. Germline assignment: CDR1 MDHEN and CDR2 SYDVKM. CDR3 length equals 16 residues. The CDR3 loop reads CASSSQGGTTNEKLFF. Here the CDR3 DNA reads TGTGCCAGCAGTTCCCAAGGGGGAACAACTAATGAAAAACTGTTTTTT.

This rearrangement joins TRBV27 to TRBJ1-6; 7 bases agree with TRBD1. Trimming removed 3 bases from V and 0 bases from J; junction bases left unmatched: 5. The V gene's germline CDR1 is MNHEY and CDR2 SMNVEV (reference sequence). This CDR3 spans 17 amino acids. The CDR3 nucleotides are TGTGCCAGCAGTTTCAAACAGGGGAGCTCCTATAATTCACCCCTCCACTTT. Its protein is CASSFKQGSSYNSPLHF.

This rearrangement joins TRBV18 to TRBJ1-6; no clear D gene. The length of the CDR3 is 15 residues. Germline values: CDR1 KGHSH, CDR2 LQKENI. V was cut by 3 bases and J by 4 bases, with 10 bases left in between. The CDR3 here is CASSPGPGYNSPLHF. In DNA, the CDR3 is TGTGCCAGCTCACCTGGACCGGGATATAATTCACCCCTCCACTTT.

The chain joins TRBV12-3 or TRBV12-4 to TRBJ1-1, with D tentatively TRBD1 (5 bases). The CDR3 has 12 residues. Trimming removed 6 bases at V and 7 bases at J, with 12 bases between. The CDR3 nucleotides are TGTGCCAGCAGAAGACAGTTATTTGAAGCTTTCTTT. This encodes CASRRQLFEAFF.

The chain recombines TRBV29-1 with TRBJ2-7; D might be TRBD1 (5 bases). Germline V CDR1 and CDR2: SQVTM, ANQGSEA. Between the trimmed V and J ends, which lost 4 bases and 7 bases, there was a span of 14 bases. The CDR3 contains 12 residues. The CDR3 sequence: CSVARSQGEQYF. The CDR3 DNA is TGCAGCGTTGCGAGATCGCAGGGTGAGCAGTACTTC.

The V and J genes are TRBV10-3 and TRBJ1-2, with no clear D. Germline V gene lookup returns CDR1 ENHRY and CDR2 SYGVKD. V was pared by 4 bases and J by 0 bases, with 12 bases between. The CDR3 length is 15 residues. The CDR3 DNA sequence: TGTGCCATCAGTGCTCAGATGAGAGCTAACTATGGCTACACCTTC. It translates to CAISAQMRANYGYTF.

The chain joins TRBV4-3 to TRBJ2-7; TRBD1 is a possible D gene (6 bases). The CDR3 covers 15 residues. The ends were cut back, 0 bases at V and 2 bases at J, with 11 bases in the middle. From germline, CDR1 is LGHNA and CDR2 YSLEER. For the CDR3, the DNA is TGCGCCAGCAGCCAAGAAAGACAGGTCCCCTACGAGCAGTACTTC. Translation: CASSQERQVPYEQYF.

This chain connects TRBV5-6 to TRBJ2-5; D possibly uses TRBD1 or TRBD2 (6 bases each). Trimming removed 4 bases from V and 5 bases from J, with 12 bases in between. This CDR3 spans 13 amino acids. The germline gives CDR1 SGHDT, CDR2 YYEEEE. The CDR3 DNA reads as TGTGCCAGCAGCCCCCCGGGGGCTGAGACCCAGTACTTC. Protein: CASSPPGAETQYF.

The chain carries TRBV30 and TRBJ2-5, with a possible D match to TRBD2 (5 bases). The germline V gene encodes CDR1 GTSNPN and CDR2 SVGIG (reference sequence). The germline V and J ends were trimmed by 8 bases and 4 bases, with 17 bases remaining between them. This CDR3 region has 13 residues. The CDR3 loop reads CAGEGNKGETQYF. The CDR3 nucleotides read TGTGCCGGCGAGGGAAACAAGGGAGAGACCCAGTACTTC. Looking up the rest from reference TRBV30 and TRBJ2-5 gives the full variable domain: SQTIHQWPATLVQPVGSPLSLECTVEGTSNPNLYWYRQAAGRGLQLLFYSVGIGQISSEVPQNLSASRPQDRQFILSSKKLLLSDSGFYLCAGEGNKGETQYFGPGTRLLVL.

A single count supports this clone. The rearrangement uses TRBV15 and TRBJ1-4, with a tentative D call TRBD1 (5 bases). Deletions cut 1 base from V and 8 bases from J, with 14 bases between. The CDR3 totals 15 residues. CDR1 is LNHNV and CDR2 is YYDKDF in the germline V gene (reference sequence). The CDR3 DNA sequence: TGTGCCACCAGCAGAGGGACACCAGGGACGGAAAAACTGTTTTTT. Encoded protein: CATSRGTPGTEKLFF.

The chain couples TRBV28 to TRBJ2-7; D not certain. Trimming removed 5 bases from V and 2 bases from J, with 13 bases in between. Germline CDR1 and CDR2: MDHEN and SYDVKM. The CDR3 extends over 14 amino acids. The CDR3 is CASSHVDGAYEQYF. The CDR3 coding sequence is TGTGCCAGCAGTCACGTGGACGGCGCCTACGAGCAGTACTTC.

The rearrangement uses TRBV6-5 and TRBJ1-1; the D gene is possibly TRBD1 (6 bases). Germline V lookup: CDR1 MNHEY, CDR2 SVGAGI. V was clipped by 5 bases and J by 8 bases, with 12 bases between them. The CDR3 totals 12 residues. The CDR3 here is CASSRDISEAFF. In nucleotides, the CDR3 is TGTGCCAGCAGTAGGGACATCTCCGAAGCTTTCTTT.

This clone was recorded only once. The chain uses TRBV18 and TRBJ1-6, with D possibly being TRBD1 (5 bases). The CDR3 covers 14 residues. Germline loops: CDR1 KGHSH, CDR2 LQKENI. Trimming pared 4 bases from V and 5 bases from J, leaving 9 bases between. The CDR3 nucleotides read TGTGCCAGCTCACTTGGACAAAATAATTCACCCCTCCACTTT. Amino acids: CASSLGQNNSPLHF.

Here the CDR3 DNA reads TGTGCCAGCAGCCAAGACCGGGGTAGCTCCTACAATGAGCAGTTCTTC. Its translation: CASSQDRGSSYNEQFF. The chain uses TRBV14 and TRBJ2-1, with D possibly TRBD2 on 5 matching bases. The V and J ends lost 0 bases and 0 bases respectively, with 9 bases between them. Germline lookup yields CDR1 SGHDN and CDR2 FVKESK. The CDR3 covers 16 residues.

The chain couples TRBV3-1 (or the pseudogene TRBV3-2) to TRBJ2-7, with D possibly called TRBD1 or TRBD2 (5 bases each). Germline-derived CDR1 and CDR2 are LGHDT and YNNKEL (reference sequence). CDR3 length: 15 amino acids. Deletions cut 4 bases from V and 2 bases from J, with 15 bases between. In DNA form, the CDR3 reads TGTGCCAGCAGCCTCAACTGGGGGTCCGCCTACGAGCAGTACTTC. This encodes CASSLNWGSAYEQYF.

This chain links TRBV9 with TRBJ1-3, with D unclear. The CDR3 loop spans 14 amino acids. Germline values: CDR1 SGDLS, CDR2 YYNGEE. The V and J ends lost 0 bases and 4 bases respectively, with 8 bases between them. In DNA form, the CDR3 reads TGTGCCAGCAGCGTAGAGGCAGCCGGAAACACCATATATTTT. It is translated as CASSVEAAGNTIYF.

This clone occurred once. The chain couples TRBV19 to TRBJ2-2; 10 nucleotides agree with TRBD2. CDR3 length: 16 amino acids. J was trimmed by 5 bases and V by 3 bases; bases with no gene match: 6. Germline V gene lookup returns CDR1 LNHDA and CDR2 SQIVND (reference sequence). CDR3 DNA: TGTGCCAGTAGTATTCGGCCTAGCGGGGGTACCGGGGAGCTGTTTTTT. Residues: CASSIRPSGGTGELFF.

Only one count was recorded for this clone. V gene TRBV15 combines with J gene TRBJ1-1, with 7 bases lining up with TRBD1. In germline, CDR1 is LNHNV, CDR2 YYDKDF (reference sequence). The CDR3 is 14 residues long. With V trimmed by 3 bases and J by 4 bases, 5 bases remained unmatched. CDR3 region: CATSSRGSATEAFF. DNA of the CDR3: TGTGCCACCAGCAGCAGGGGGAGCGCCACTGAAGCTTTCTTT. Variable domain in full (rest from reference TRBV15 and TRBJ1-1): DAMVIQNPRYQVTQFGKPVTLSCSQTLNHNVMYWYQQKSSQAPKLLFHYYDKDFNNEADTPDNFQSRRPNTSFCFLDIRSPGLGDTAMYLCATSSRGSATEAFFGQGTRLTVV.

This chain links TRBV7-2 with TRBJ1-5, with 8 bases matching TRBD1. From germline, CDR1 is SGHTA and CDR2 FQGNSA. V shed 5 bases, J shed 2 bases, and the junction held 11 bases outside the gene matches. This CDR3 contains 17 residues. Here the CDR3 reads CASSRTGNYGGNQPQHF. The DNA of the CDR3 is TGTGCCAGCAGCAGGACAGGGAATTATGGTGGCAATCAGCCCCAGCATTTT.

The rearrangement links TRBV27 to TRBJ1-5, with D unclear. This CDR3 comprises 12 residues. The V end lost 3 bases, the J end lost 7 bases, and 7 bases lay between the germline ends. Germline assignment: CDR1 MNHEY and CDR2 SMNVEV (reference sequence). The CDR3 DNA is TGTGCCAGCAGTTTTACATCACAGCCCCAGCATTTT. This codes for CASSFTSQPQHF.

The chain has TRBV7-9 and TRBJ1-5; possibly TRBD1 for D (5 bases). CDR3 length equals 13 residues. With 4 bases removed from V and 4 bases from J, the gap between germline ends came to 8 bases. Germline V CDR1 and CDR2: SEHNR, FQNEAQ (reference sequence). The CDR3 region has the DNA TGTGCCAGCAGCTGGGGCACGAATCAGCCCCAGCATTTT. The encoded protein is CASSWGTNQPQHF.

The V and J genes are TRBV19 and TRBJ2-7; D might be TRBD1 (6 bases). CDR3 length: 14 residues. CDR1 LNHDA and CDR2 SQIVND come from the germline V gene (reference sequence). V lost 5 bases and J lost 2, with 13 bases in between. The CDR3 DNA sequence: TGTGCCAGTAGTCCGGGACACGCTCCCTACGAGCAGTACTTC. It codes for CASSPGHAPYEQYF.

This clone was detected only a few times. The chain joins TRBV7-8 to TRBJ1-5; TRBD1 matches 7 bases. Germline V gene lookup returns CDR1 SGHVS and CDR2 FQNEAQ. J lost 1 base, V lost 3 bases, and 9 bases had no gene match. CDR3 length: 17 residues. The CDR3 nucleotides are TGTGCCAGCAGCTTGGCCGAGACAGGGCGAAGCAATCAGCCCCAGCATTTT. Translating gives CASSLAETGRSNQPQHF.

The chain joins TRBV6-1 to TRBJ2-5, with no clear D. Germline V CDR1 and CDR2: MNHNS, SASEGT. The V and J ends lost 1 base and 2 bases respectively, with 11 bases between them. This CDR3 region has 15 residues. The CDR3 here is CASSEDRVDQETQYF. The CDR3 nucleotides read TGTGCCAGCAGTGAAGACCGGGTGGATCAAGAGACCCAGTACTTC.

V usage is TRBV27 and J usage is TRBJ1-2, with TRBD1 matching 9 bases. This CDR3 has 14 residues. V was clipped by 3 bases and J by 2 bases; unmatched bases: 1. Per the germline V gene, CDR1 is MNHEY and CDR2 is SMNVEV (reference sequence). The CDR3 DNA reads TGTGCCAGCAGTTTGGGGACAGGGAACTATGGCTACACCTTC. Residues: CASSLGTGNYGYTF.

The rearrangement uses TRBV11-2 and TRBJ1-5; D call uncertain. The CDR3 loop spans 14 amino acids. V lost 2 bases and J 4 bases, leaving 9 bases between the germline ends. Germline V CDR1 and CDR2: SGHAT, FQNNGV. The CDR3 spells CASSLTAHNQPQHF. CDR3 sequence (DNA): TGTGCCAGCAGCTTAACAGCCCATAATCAGCCCCAGCATTTT.

This chain connects TRBV19 to TRBJ2-4, with 15 bases lining up with TRBD2. Germline V gives CDR1 LNHDA, CDR2 SQIVND (reference sequence). The CDR3 contains 18 residues. J lost 8 bases, V lost 3 bases, and 11 bases had no gene match. The chain's CDR3 is CASSIPGLAGGLRDIQYF. The CDR3 DNA reads as TGTGCCAGTAGTATTCCCGGACTAGCGGGGGGGCTTAGAGACATTCAGTACTTC.

V and J are TRBV21-1 and TRBJ2-3; the table assigns TRBD1, which was not confirmed against the DNA. TRBV21-1 is described as a pseudogene. This CDR3 contains 13 residues. The CDR3 DNA reads TGTGCCAAACAGGGGGCCCTCACAGATACGCAGTATTTT. This translates into CAKQGALTDTQYF.